The sequence of this TCR beta chain was determined in a study of T cells after yellow fever vaccination. Findings of the study overall: Compared with primary, the secondary response was weaker and peaked at day 5, not 15. Just a small share of clonotypes turned up in the CD4 compartment as well as the CD8 compartment.

TCRdb itself ran the 5' RACE reads through MiXCR, one entry per CDR3 protein. This sample has fewer than 500,000 distinct CDR3 sequences, with 15% to 20% found just once. This clonotype was seen only a few times. As yet, its antigen is unknown. Trimming at V came to 5 bases and at J to 11 bases, leaving 9 bases not matched to a gene. This CDR3 is 12 amino acids long. The germline V gene has CDR1 DFQATT and CDR2 SNEGSKA (reference sequence). V and J are TRBV20-1 and TRBJ1-1, with 9 bases fitting TRBD1. This specimen consisted of PBMCs, obtained before the yellow fever booster vaccination. This receptor was taken from a man younger than 35 who received the YFV17D yellow fever vaccine. As DNA, the CDR3 is TGCAGTGCTTCCGGACAGGGGTGGGATGCTTTCTTT. This codes for CSASGQGWDAFF.